The clone carrying this T cell receptor (beta chain) was counted a few times. What it recognizes is unknown. Per the germline V gene, CDR1 is MGHRA and CDR2 is YSYEKL. There are 16 residues in the CDR3. Trimming removed 8 bases from V and 9 bases from J; junction bases left unmatched: 12. TCR beta libraries were built from RNA through three nested multiplex PCR rounds using modified ARM-PCR. Input was 0.45 to 0.5 ug total RNA, reverse-transcribed with a C-beta primer. TCRdb ran MiXCR on the multiplex PCR reads and lists one entry per CDR3 protein. This table holds almost 15,000 distinct CDR3 sequences, roughly 74% found once. This sample stems from a study of tumor-infiltrating lymphocytes in glioblastoma multiforme. Points from the study as a whole: The TCR and somatic mutation analysis included just one glioblastoma patient. No surface-marker sorting into functional T cell subtypes was done.

The sequence was obtained from a male donor with glioblastoma. Specimen: brain tumor tissue. The chain is built from TRBV4-1 and TRBJ2-1; TRBD2 matches at 14 bases. The CDR3 DNA sequence: TGCGCCAGCTCAAGCTCCGGGACTAGCGGGAGAGGTGAGCAGTTCTTC. Translating gives CASSSSGTSGRGEQFF.